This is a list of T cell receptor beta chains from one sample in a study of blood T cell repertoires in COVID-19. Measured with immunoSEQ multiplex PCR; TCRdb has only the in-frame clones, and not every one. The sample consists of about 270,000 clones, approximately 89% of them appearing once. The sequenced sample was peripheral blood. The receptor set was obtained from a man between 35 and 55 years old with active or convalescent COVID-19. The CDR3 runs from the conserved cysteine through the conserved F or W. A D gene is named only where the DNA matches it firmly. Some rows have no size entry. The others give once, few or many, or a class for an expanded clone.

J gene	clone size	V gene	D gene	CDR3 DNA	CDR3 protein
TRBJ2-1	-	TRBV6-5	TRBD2	TGTGCCAGCAGTTACCCGGGACTAGCGGAGCAGTTCTTC	CASSYPGLAEQFF
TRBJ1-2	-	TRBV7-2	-	TGTGCCAGCAGCTTTCCAGGGTCTTACTATGGCTACACCTTC	CASSFPGSYYGYTF
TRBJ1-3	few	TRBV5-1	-	TGCGCCAGCAGCTTGTCCTCGGGACTAAGGGGTGGAAACACCATATATTTT	CASSLSSGLRGGNTIYF
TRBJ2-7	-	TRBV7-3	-	TGTGCCAGCAGCCTTACACCAAACTACGAGCAGTACTTC	CASSLTPNYEQYF
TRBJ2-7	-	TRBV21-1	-	TGTGCCAGCAGCAAATCGTCGGGAGATCTTCTCGAGCAGTACTTC	CASSKSSGDLLEQYF
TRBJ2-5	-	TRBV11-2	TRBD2	TGTGCCAGCAGCTTAACTAGCGGGAGCCCGGGGACCCAGTACTTC	CASSLTSGSPGTQYF
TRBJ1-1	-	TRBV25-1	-	TGTGCCAGCAGTGAATATCGGGGGGAGGGCACTGAAGCTTTCTTT	CASSEYRGEGTEAFF
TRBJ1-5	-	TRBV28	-	TGTGCCAGCAGTTTAACAGGGACTCAGCCCCAGCATTTT	CASSLTGTQPQHF
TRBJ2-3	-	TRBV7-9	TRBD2	TGTGCCAGCAGGTCATCCCAGCGGGGGGGCCCCACAGATACGCAGTATTTT	CASRSSQRGGPTDTQYF
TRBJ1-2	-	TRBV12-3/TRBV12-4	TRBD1	TGTGCCAGCAGCTCGACAGGGTCCTATGGCTACACCTTC	CASSSTGSYGYTF
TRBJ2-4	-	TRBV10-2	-	TGCGCCAGCAGTGAGTCGTATTCGGGTGCCAAAAACATTCAGTACTTC	CASSESYSGAKNIQYF
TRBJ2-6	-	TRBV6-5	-	TGTGCCAGCAGAACGGACATTGCTGGGGCCAACGTCCTGACTTTC	CASRTDIAGANVLTF
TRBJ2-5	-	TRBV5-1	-	TGCGCCAGCAGCCGAAGTAGCGGACAAGAGACCCAGTACTTC	CASSRSSGQETQYF
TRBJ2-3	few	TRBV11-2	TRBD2	TGTGCCAGCAGTTTCGACATCGCTAGCGGGGATACGCAGTATTTT	CASSFDIASGDTQYF
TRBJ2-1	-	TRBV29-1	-	TGCAGCGCTAATGGACTTCGTTCCTTCCTCGGGGAGCAGTTCTTC	CSANGLRSFLGEQFF
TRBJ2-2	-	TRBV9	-	TGTGCCAGCACCTCTTCTACCGGGGAGCTGTTTTTT	CASTSSTGELFF
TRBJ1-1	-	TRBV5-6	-	TGTGCCAGCAGCTTGGGATTCCAGGGAACTGAAGCTTTCTTT	CASSLGFQGTEAFF
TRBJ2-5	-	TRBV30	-	TGTGCCTGGAGTGCAGCCGGGGAGACCCAGTACTTC	CAWSAAGETQYF
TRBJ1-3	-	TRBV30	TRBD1	TGTGCCTGGAGTCGGACAGGGACGGCTGGAAACACCATATATTTT	CAWSRTGTAGNTIYF
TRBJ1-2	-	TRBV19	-	TGTGCCAGTAGCTCTCCCGGGCAGAGGGTACTTCATGGCTACACCTTC	CASSSPGQRVLHGYTF
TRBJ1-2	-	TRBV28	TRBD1	TGTGCCAGCAGCGGACCCCAGACAGGGGGCAACAACTATGGCTACACCTTC	CASSGPQTGGNNYGYTF
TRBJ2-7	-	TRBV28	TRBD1	TGTGCCGTCCGGGACAGGGGAATTAACGAGCAGTACTTC	CAVRDRGINEQYF
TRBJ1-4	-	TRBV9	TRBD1	TGTGCCAGCAGCGTAGGATTCGACAGGGTGGGAGAAAAACTGTTTTTT	CASSVGFDRVGEKLFF
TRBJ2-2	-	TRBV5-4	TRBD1	TGTGCCAGCAGCCCCCGGGACAGGGGGCAAAACGGGGAGCTGTTTTTT	CASSPRDRGQNGELFF
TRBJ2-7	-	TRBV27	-	TGTGCCAGCAGTTTCAGGGTCTCCTACGAGCAGTACTTC	CASSFRVSYEQYF
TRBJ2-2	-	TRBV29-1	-	TGCAGCGTTGGAGGGTTTGGCACCGGGGAGCTGTTTTTT	CSVGGFGTGELFF
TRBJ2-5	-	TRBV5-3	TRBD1	TGTGCCAGAACCAACATCCTGGGACAGAGCCAAGAGACCCAGTACTTC	CARTNILGQSQETQYF
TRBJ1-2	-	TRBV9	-	TGTGCCAGCAGCGTAGGAGGTACGAACTATGGCTACACCTTC	CASSVGGTNYGYTF
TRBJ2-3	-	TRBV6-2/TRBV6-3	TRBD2	TGTGCCAGCAGTTACGGGCGGGAGGGGACAGATACGCAGTATTTT	CASSYGREGTDTQYF
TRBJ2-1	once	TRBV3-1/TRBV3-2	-	TGTGCCAGCAGCCGACGGGATTTCTACGGCCATGAGCAGTTCTTC	CASSRRDFYGHEQFF
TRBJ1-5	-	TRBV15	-	TGTGCCACCAGCACCCTCAGGGATCAGCCCCAGCATTTT	CATSTLRDQPQHF
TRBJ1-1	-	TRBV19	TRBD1	TGTGCCAGTAAGGGGCAGGGGGTAACTGAAGCTTTCTTT	CASKGQGVTEAFF
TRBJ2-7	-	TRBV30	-	TGTGCCTGGAGTGTACCCCAGGCAGCCTACGAGCAGTACTTC	CAWSVPQAAYEQYF